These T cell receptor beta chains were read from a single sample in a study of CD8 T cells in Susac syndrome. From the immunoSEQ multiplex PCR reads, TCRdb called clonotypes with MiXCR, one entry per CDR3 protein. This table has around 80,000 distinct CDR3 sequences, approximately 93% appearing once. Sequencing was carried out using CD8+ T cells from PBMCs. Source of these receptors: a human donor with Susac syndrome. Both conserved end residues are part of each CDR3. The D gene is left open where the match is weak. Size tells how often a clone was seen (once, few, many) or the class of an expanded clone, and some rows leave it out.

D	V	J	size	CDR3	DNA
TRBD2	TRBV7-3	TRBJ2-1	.	CASSSDRTSIDEQFF	TGTGCCAGCAGCTCCGATAGGACTAGTATCGATGAGCAGTTCTTC
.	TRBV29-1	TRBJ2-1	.	CSVDGGTYNEQFF	TGCAGCGTTGACGGGGGTACCTACAATGAGCAGTTCTTC
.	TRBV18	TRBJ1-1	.	CASSPPPNTEAFF	TGTGCCAGCTCACCACCCCCGAACACTGAAGCTTTCTTT
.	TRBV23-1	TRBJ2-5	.	CASSHRRGPLTSRVAGTQYF	TGCGCCAGCAGTCATCGCCGCGGCCCCCTCACGTCCAGGGTCGCAGGGACCCAGTACTTC
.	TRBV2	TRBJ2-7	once	CASSHGTGSYEQYF	TGTGCCAGCAGTCACGGGACGGGCTCCTACGAGCAGTACTTC
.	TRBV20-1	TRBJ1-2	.	CSAREVRLHYGYTF	TGCAGTGCTAGAGAGGTCAGACTACACTATGGCTACACCTTC
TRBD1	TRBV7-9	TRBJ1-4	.	CASSLVQGKEKLFF	TGTGCCAGCAGCTTAGTACAGGGGAAGGAAAAACTGTTTTTT
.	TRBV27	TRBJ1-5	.	CASRAGVSNQPQHF	TGTGCCAGCAGGGCAGGGGTTAGCAATCAGCCCCAGCATTTT
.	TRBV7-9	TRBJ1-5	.	CASGRGNQPQHF	TGTGCCAGCGGCCGGGGGAATCAGCCCCAGCATTTT
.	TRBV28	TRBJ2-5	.	CASSSVTVQETQYF	TGTGCCAGCAGTTCCGTGACAGTACAAGAGACCCAGTACTTC
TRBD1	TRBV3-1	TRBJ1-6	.	CASSRGQGDNSPLHF	TGTGCCAGCAGCCGCGGACAGGGTGATAATTCACCCCTCCACTTT
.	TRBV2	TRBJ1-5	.	CASRELTGDYPQHF	TGTGCCAGCAGGGAACTGACCGGGGATTATCCCCAGCATTTT
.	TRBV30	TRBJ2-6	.	CAWVSTSGANVLTF	TGTGCCTGGGTCTCGACTTCTGGGGCCAACGTCCTGACTTTC
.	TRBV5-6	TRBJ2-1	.	CASSSVGGEQFF	TGTGCCAGCAGCTCGGTTGGCGGTGAGCAGTTCTTC
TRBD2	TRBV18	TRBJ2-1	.	CASSPGLAGGRNNEQFF	TGTGCCAGCTCACCAGGACTAGCGGGGGGGCGCAACAATGAGCAGTTCTTC
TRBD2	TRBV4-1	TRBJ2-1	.	CASSQGLAAYSSYNEQFF	TGCGCCAGCAGCCAGGGACTAGCGGCGTATAGCTCCTACAATGAGCAGTTCTTC
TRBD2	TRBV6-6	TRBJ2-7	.	CASIGAGDEQYF	TGTGCCAGCATCGGGGCGGGGGACGAGCAGTACTTC
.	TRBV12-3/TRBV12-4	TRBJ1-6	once	CASSHTNENSPLHF	TGTGCCAGCAGCCACACCAACGAAAATTCACCCCTCCACTTT
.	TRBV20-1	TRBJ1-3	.	CSARRNSGNTIYF	TGCAGTGCTAGACGGAACTCTGGAAACACCATATATTTT
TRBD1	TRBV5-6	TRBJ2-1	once	CASSRGQGRGEQFF	TGTGCCAGCAGCCGAGGACAGGGAAGGGGTGAGCAGTTCTTC
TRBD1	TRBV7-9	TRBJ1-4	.	CASSEIARGGPNEKLFF	TGTGCCAGCAGTGAAATAGCACGAGGGGGCCCTAATGAAAAACTGTTTTTT
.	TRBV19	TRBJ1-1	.	CASSMGPSTEAFF	TGTGCCAGTAGTATGGGTCCGAGCACTGAAGCTTTCTTT
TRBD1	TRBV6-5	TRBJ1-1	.	CASRTGGTEAFF	TGTGCCAGCAGGACAGGGGGGACTGAAGCTTTCTTT
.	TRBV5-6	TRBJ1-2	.	CASSLITARHYGYTF	TGTGCCAGCAGCTTGATAACAGCAAGGCACTATGGCTACACCTTC
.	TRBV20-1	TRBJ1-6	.	CSARDRRTANSPLHF	TGCAGTGCTAGAGATCGTAGGACTGCTAATTCACCCCTCCACTTT
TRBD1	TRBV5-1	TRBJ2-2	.	CASSLNGQGGTGELFF	TGCGCCAGCAGCTTGAACGGACAGGGGGGTACCGGGGAGCTGTTTTTT
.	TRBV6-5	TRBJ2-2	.	CASSSQYTGELFF	TGTGCCAGCAGTTCGCAATACACCGGGGAGCTGTTTTTT
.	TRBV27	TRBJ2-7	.	CASSSTLGSYEQYF	TGTGCCAGCAGTTCTACTCTAGGGTCCTACGAGCAGTACTTC
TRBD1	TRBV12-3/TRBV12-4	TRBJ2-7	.	CASRPTGGLYEQYF	TGTGCCAGCAGACCGACAGGGGGCCTCTACGAGCAGTACTTC
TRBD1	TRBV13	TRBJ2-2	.	CASSPRTGGNTGELFF	TGTGCCAGCAGCCCCAGGACAGGGGGGAACACCGGGGAGCTGTTTTTT
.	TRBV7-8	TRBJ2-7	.	CASSPTGYEQYF	TGTGCCAGCAGCCCTACCGGCTACGAGCAGTACTTC
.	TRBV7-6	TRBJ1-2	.	CASSLDGIYGYTF	TGTGCCAGCAGCCTAGACGGAATCTATGGCTACACCTTC
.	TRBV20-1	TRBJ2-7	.	CSARGDGTYEQYF	TGCAGTGCTAGAGGGGACGGAACCTACGAGCAGTACTTC
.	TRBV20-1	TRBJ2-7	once	CSARGEDRYQKGYEQYF	TGCAGTGCTAGGGGGGAGGACCGGTACCAGAAAGGGTACGAGCAGTACTTC
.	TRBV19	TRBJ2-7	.	CASSRAGISYEQYF	TGTGCCAGTAGTAGGGCGGGGATCTCCTACGAGCAGTACTTC
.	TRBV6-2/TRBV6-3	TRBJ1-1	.	CASTPWTGANTMNTEAFF	TGTGCCAGCACCCCCTGGACGGGGGCAAACACAATGAACACTGAAGCTTTCTTT
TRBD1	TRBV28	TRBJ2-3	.	CASSFQPGQGPDTQYF	TGTGCCAGCAGTTTCCAGCCGGGACAGGGCCCAGATACGCAGTATTTT
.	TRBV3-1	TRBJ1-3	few	CASSQGDGHPSSGNTIYF	TGTGCCAGCAGCCAAGGGGACGGCCACCCTAGCTCTGGAAACACCATATATTTT
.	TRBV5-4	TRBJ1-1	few	CASSFDGNTEAFF	TGTGCCAGCAGCTTTGACGGGAACACTGAAGCTTTCTTT
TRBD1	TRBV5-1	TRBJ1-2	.	CASSLGDRYGYTF	TGCGCCAGCAGCTTGGGGGACAGGTATGGCTACACCTTC
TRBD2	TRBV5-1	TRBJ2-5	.	CASSSGGIQETQYF	TGCGCCAGCAGCTCCGGGGGGATCCAAGAGACCCAGTACTTC
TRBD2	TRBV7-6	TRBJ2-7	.	CASSFGLAGDSYEQYF	TGTGCCAGCAGCTTCGGACTAGCGGGAGACTCCTACGAGCAGTACTTC
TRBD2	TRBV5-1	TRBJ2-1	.	CASTLAGGPTYNEQFF	TGCGCCAGCACCCTAGCGGGGGGGCCCACCTACAATGAGCAGTTCTTC
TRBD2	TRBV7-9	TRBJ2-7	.	CASSLVLAGSYEQYF	TGTGCCAGCAGCTTAGTACTAGCGGGTTCCTACGAGCAGTACTTC
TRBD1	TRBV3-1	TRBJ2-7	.	CASSQDPGQGRRQYF	TGTGCCAGCAGCCAAGATCCGGGACAGGGGAGAAGGCAGTACTTC
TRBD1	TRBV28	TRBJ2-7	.	CASSLTGTGPYEQYF	TGTGCCAGCAGCCTTACCGGGACAGGGCCTTACGAGCAGTACTTC
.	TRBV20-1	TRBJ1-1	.	CSARPPRGGTEAFF	TGCAGTGCTAGACCGCCGCGCGGGGGTACTGAAGCTTTCTTT
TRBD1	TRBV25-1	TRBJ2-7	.	CASRRDSDYEQYF	TGTGCCAGTCGCCGGGACAGCGACTACGAGCAGTACTTC
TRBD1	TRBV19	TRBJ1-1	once	CASSDREANTEAFF	TGTGCCAGTAGTGACAGGGAGGCGAACACTGAAGCTTTCTTT
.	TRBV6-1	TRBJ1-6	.	CASSDPGQSNSPLHF	TGTGCCAGCAGTGACCCCGGACAGTCAAATTCACCCCTCCACTTT
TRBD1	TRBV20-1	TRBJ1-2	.	CSGGQGETYGYTF	TGCAGCGGCGGACAGGGAGAAACCTATGGCTACACCTTC
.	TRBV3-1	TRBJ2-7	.	CASSQGATTSSYEQYF	TGTGCCAGCAGCCAAGGAGCTACTACGAGCTCCTACGAGCAGTACTTC
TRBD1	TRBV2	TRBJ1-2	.	CASSGRTGVGGYTF	TGTGCCAGCAGTGGGAGGACAGGGGTTGGCGGCTACACCTTC
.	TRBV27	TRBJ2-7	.	CASSPTFDYEQYF	TGTGCCAGCAGCCCGACTTTTGACTACGAGCAGTACTTC